The rows below give T cell receptor beta chains drawn from one sample of a study of T cells after yellow fever vaccination. One entry per CDR3 protein, called by TCRdb with MiXCR from the 5' RACE reads. Of around 610,000 distinct CDR3 sequences listed, approximately 12% are singletons. The source material was PBMCs, sampled on the day of the yellow fever booster vaccination. These receptors came from a man aged 25-45 years who received the YFV17D yellow fever vaccine. Each CDR3 is given with its conserved first and last residue. Each record gives: CDR3 protein, CDR3 DNA, D gene, clone size, J gene, CDR3 length, V gene. The D gene is left open where the match is weak. Rows give clone size only sometimes, using once, few, many, or a class for an expanded clone.

CSARGGDEETQYF	TGCAGTGCTAGGGGGGGGGACGAAGAGACCCAGTACTTC	TRBD2	few	TRBJ2-5	13	TRBV20-1
CASSLMTLVHEQYF	TGTGCCAGCAGCCTGATGACACTAGTCCACGAGCAGTACTTC	-	-	TRBJ2-7	14	TRBV7-2
CSVDLGRTQETQYF	TGCAGCGTTGACTTGGGCAGGACTCAAGAGACCCAGTACTTC	-	few	TRBJ2-5	14	TRBV29-1
CAISLFGNIQYF	TGTGCCATCAGCCTCTTTGGGAACATTCAGTACTTC	-	few	TRBJ2-4	12	TRBV10-3
CASSYVSGTGNEQYF	TGTGCCAGCAGTTACGTCTCGGGGACAGGGAACGAGCAGTACTTC	TRBD1	few	TRBJ2-7	15	TRBV6-2/TRBV6-3
CASRPALAGAYEQFF	TGTGCCAGCAGGCCGGCGCTAGCGGGAGCCTATGAGCAGTTCTTC	TRBD2	-	TRBJ2-1	15	TRBV7-9
CAISEPGTSRLETQYF	TGTGCCATCAGTGAGCCCGGGACTAGCCGTCTAGAGACCCAGTACTTC	TRBD2	few	TRBJ2-5	16	TRBV10-3
CTSSQDTIYYNEQFF	TGTACCAGCAGCCAAGACACAATCTACTACAATGAGCAGTTCTTC	-	once	TRBJ2-1	15	TRBV1
CSARGLGAGGELFF	TGCAGTGCTAGAGGACTCGGAGCAGGCGGGGAGCTGTTTTTT	-	few	TRBJ2-2	14	TRBV20-1
CASSQDRWQGGTDTQYF	TGCGCCAGCAGCCAAGATCGGTGGCAGGGCGGCACAGATACGCAGTATTTT	-	few	TRBJ2-3	17	TRBV4-1
CASSSLGLAGVGTFSYEQYF	TGTGCCAGCAGTTCCCTGGGACTAGCGGGAGTAGGTACGTTTTCCTACGAGCAGTACTTC	TRBD2	few	TRBJ2-7	20	TRBV12-3/TRBV12-4
CASSSEDQPQHF	TGTGCCAGCAGCTCGGAGGATCAGCCCCAGCATTTT	-	few	TRBJ1-5	12	TRBV5-4
CASSRSLVSYNEQFF	TGTGCCAGCAGCAGAAGTTTGGTCTCCTACAATGAGCAGTTCTTC	-	-	TRBJ2-1	15	TRBV7-9
CASRPTGVVGETQYF	TGCGCCAGCAGACCGACAGGGGTCGTTGGGGAGACCCAGTACTTC	TRBD1	few	TRBJ2-5	15	TRBV5-1
CSVLQGTAKNIQYF	TGCAGCGTTTTGCAGGGAACGGCCAAAAACATTCAGTACTTC	-	many	TRBJ2-4	14	TRBV29-1
CASSLAVVVETDTQYF	TGTGCCAGCAGCTTGGCCGTAGTAGTAGAGACAGATACGCAGTATTTT	-	few	TRBJ2-3	16	TRBV5-5
CASSPGALAKNIQYF	TGTGCCAGCTCACCGGGGGCCCTAGCCAAAAACATTCAGTACTTC	-	-	TRBJ2-4	15	TRBV18
CSVEFALAENYNEQFF	TGCAGCGTTGAGTTTGCGCTAGCGGAAAACTACAATGAGCAGTTCTTC	TRBD2	many	TRBJ2-1	16	TRBV29-1
CASSVRTGAASGANVLTF	TGTGCCAGCAGCGTTCGGACAGGGGCGGCCTCTGGGGCCAACGTCCTGACTTTC	TRBD1	-	TRBJ2-6	18	TRBV9
CASSLVAGVMVETQYF	TGCGCCAGCAGCTTAGTTGCGGGCGTAATGGTGGAGACCCAGTACTTC	-	many	TRBJ2-5	16	TRBV5-1
CSAARVAASYEQYF	TGCAGTGCGGCAAGGGTAGCGGCTTCCTACGAGCAGTACTTC	-	many	TRBJ2-7	14	TRBV20-1
CASSFGLGPPSGANVLTF	TGTGCCAGCAGCTTCGGTTTGGGACCCCCGTCTGGGGCCAACGTCCTGACTTTC	-	-	TRBJ2-6	18	TRBV5-6
CSVEGPQFF	TGCAGCGTTGAAGGACCACAGTTCTTC	-	-	TRBJ2-1	9	TRBV29-1
CASSPGGISEKLFF	TGTGCCAGCAGCCCGGGGGGCATTAGTGAAAAACTGTTTTTT	-	-	TRBJ1-4	14	TRBV3-1
CASSLVSTGSSPLHF	TGTGCCAGCAGCTTAGTGTCGACAGGGTCTTCACCCCTCCACTTT	TRBD1	-	TRBJ1-6	15	TRBV7-2
CASSQDNTVSEKLFF	TGTGCCAGCAGCCAAGATAACACGGTTTCAGAAAAACTGTTTTTT	-	-	TRBJ1-4	15	TRBV4-2
CSAFPGTGINQPQHF	TGCAGTGCTTTCCCCGGGACAGGGATCAATCAGCCCCAGCATTTT	TRBD1	-	TRBJ1-5	15	TRBV20-1
CAGSLGGETQYF	TGTGCCGGCAGCCTAGGGGGGGAGACCCAGTACTTC	-	once	TRBJ2-5	12	TRBV4-2
CASSPEVGEETQYF	TGTGCCAGCAGTCCAGAGGTAGGGGAGGAGACCCAGTACTTC	-	-	TRBJ2-5	14	TRBV7-2
CAAYTRGASGNTIYF	TGTGCCGCCTACACCAGGGGGGCCTCTGGAAACACCATATATTTT	TRBD1	few	TRBJ1-3	15	TRBV5-6
CASSHLPSRETQYF	TGTGCCAGCAGCCACTTGCCGTCACGGGAGACCCAGTACTTC	-	few	TRBJ2-5	14	TRBV6-1
CASSVEGDNTEAFF	TGTGCCAGCAGCGTAGAGGGGGACAACACTGAAGCTTTCTTT	-	few	TRBJ1-1	14	TRBV9
CASSPTGTSGYDTQYF	TGTGCCAGCAGTCCCACCGGGACTAGCGGGTACGATACGCAGTATTTT	TRBD2	few	TRBJ2-3	16	TRBV7-2
CASSPIPENTEAFF	TGTGCCAGCAGTCCGATACCAGAGAACACTGAAGCTTTCTTT	-	-	TRBJ1-1	14	TRBV27
CASSITGGNYNEQFF	TGTGCCAGCAGTATCACAGGGGGCAACTACAATGAGCAGTTCTTC	TRBD1	-	TRBJ2-1	15	TRBV6-1
CASSYSGSAPELFF	TGTGCCAGCAGTTACTCGGGGTCGGCCCCGGAGCTGTTTTTT	-	many	TRBJ2-2	14	TRBV6-2/TRBV6-3
CASSFRLTDTQYF	TGTGCCAGCAGCTTCCGCCTCACAGATACGCAGTATTTT	-	-	TRBJ2-3	13	TRBV6-1
CSAMNRDRGQETQYF	TGCAGTGCTATGAACCGGGACAGGGGGCAAGAGACCCAGTACTTC	TRBD1	few	TRBJ2-5	15	TRBV20-1
CASTAEGADTQYF	TGTGCCAGTACCGCCGAGGGTGCAGATACGCAGTATTTT	-	few	TRBJ2-3	13	TRBV19
CASSIRAGELFF	TGTGCCAGCAGCATCCGGGCCGGGGAGCTGTTTTTT	-	few	TRBJ2-2	12	TRBV7-2
CASSFLVSYNEQFF	TGTGCCAGCAGCTTTCTAGTCTCCTACAATGAGCAGTTCTTC	-	-	TRBJ2-1	14	TRBV7-2
CASRSVGGQYF	TGTGCCAGCAGGTCCGTAGGGGGGCAGTATTTT	-	few	TRBJ2-3	11	TRBV7-2
CSAGTGGSGANVLTF	TGCAGCGCCGGGACAGGGGGCTCTGGGGCCAACGTCCTGACTTTC	TRBD1	-	TRBJ2-6	15	TRBV29-1
CASSRTSGVAYNEQFF	TGTGCCAGCAGCCGGACTAGCGGAGTCGCATACAATGAGCAGTTCTTC	TRBD2	-	TRBJ2-1	16	TRBV12-3/TRBV12-4
CASSQETSGSPDTQYF	TGCGCCAGCAGCCAAGAGACTAGCGGGAGCCCAGATACGCAGTATTTT	TRBD2	-	TRBJ2-3	16	TRBV4-1